This record concerns one T cell receptor beta chain sequence. This entry comes from a study of blood T cell repertoires in COVID-19. The wider study: Specimens from acute and convalescent COVID-19 originated in the United States, Italy and Spain. T cells, B-cell-depleted T cells, or PBMCs supplied cDNA or gDNA.

CDR1 and CDR2 (germline): LNHNV, YYDKDF (reference sequence). V was clipped by 0 bases and J by 3 bases, with 8 bases between them. CDR3 length equals 14 residues. Per the authors' pipeline: Amplifying reference gene primers gave estimates of nucleated cell counts. Using immunoSEQ multiplex PCR, the repertoire was profiled, and TCRdb retains in-frame clones only, with some absent. V and J calls plus clone size are reproduced from that table; the DNA served to infer D and trimming. The data show some 150,000 clones, with 75% to 90% seen just once and approximately 40% held by the top ten. The source material was peripheral blood. The chain carries TRBV15 and TRBJ1-2, with D unclear. The clonotype was recovered from a middle-aged man who had recovered from COVID-19. In DNA, the CDR3 is TGTGCCACCAGCAGAGATCCGGGGTACTATGGCTACACCTTC. This encodes CATSRDPGYYGYTF.